This is a list of T cell receptor beta chains from one sample in a study of CD8 T cells in ankylosing spondylitis. TCRdb reanalysed the 5' RACE reads using MiXCR and keeps one entry per CDR3 protein. Seen here are approximately 200,000 distinct CDR3 sequences, 13% observed once, and the top ten hold approximately 15%. The sample comprised blood, either unsorted or a sorted T cell fraction (not recorded which). The receptor source for this set is a male donor with ankylosing spondylitis or in good health (not recorded which). CDR3s leave out the opening cysteine and the closing phenylalanine or tryptophan.

TRBV4-1	14	TRBJ1-5	ASSEIGSPGNQPQH
TRBV27	14	TRBJ2-2	ASSYPSGLGTGELF
TRBV7-9	12	TRBJ2-7	ASSRTGTLYEQY
TRBV16	13	TRBJ2-7	ASSLGLAAPNEQY
TRBV5-1	13	TRBJ2-7	ASSWTGTVHYEQY
TRBV29-1	10	TRBJ2-6	SALAGANVLT
TRBV7-8	13	TRBJ1-1	ASSLAGQVFTEAF
TRBV9	12	TRBJ1-1	ASSEFYRDTEAF
TRBV12-3/TRBV12-4	12	TRBJ2-3	ASSLHQPTDTQY
TRBV7-9	13	TRBJ2-3	ASSYGTSKGDTQY
TRBV20-1	15	TRBJ2-7	SASGTGATLPSYEQY
TRBV7-9	11	TRBJ1-4	ASSNPPNEKLF